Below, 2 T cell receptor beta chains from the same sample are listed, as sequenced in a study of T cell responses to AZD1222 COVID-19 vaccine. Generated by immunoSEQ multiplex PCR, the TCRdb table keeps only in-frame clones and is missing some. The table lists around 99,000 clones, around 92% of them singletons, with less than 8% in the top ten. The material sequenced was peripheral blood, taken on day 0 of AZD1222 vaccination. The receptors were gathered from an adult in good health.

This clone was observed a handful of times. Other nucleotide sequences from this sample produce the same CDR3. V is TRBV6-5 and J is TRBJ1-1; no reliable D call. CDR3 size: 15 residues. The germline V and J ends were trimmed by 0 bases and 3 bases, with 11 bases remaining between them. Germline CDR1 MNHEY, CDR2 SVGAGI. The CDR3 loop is CASSYSITGDTEAFF. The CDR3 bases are TGTGCCAGCAGTTACTCGATAACGGGCGACACTGAAGCTTTCTTT.

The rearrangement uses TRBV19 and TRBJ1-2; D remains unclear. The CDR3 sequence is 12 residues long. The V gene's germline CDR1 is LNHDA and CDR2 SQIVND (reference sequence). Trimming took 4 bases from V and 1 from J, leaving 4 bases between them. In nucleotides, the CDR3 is TGTGCCAGTAGTAGAGATAACTATGGCTACACCTTC. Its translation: CASSRDNYGYTF.